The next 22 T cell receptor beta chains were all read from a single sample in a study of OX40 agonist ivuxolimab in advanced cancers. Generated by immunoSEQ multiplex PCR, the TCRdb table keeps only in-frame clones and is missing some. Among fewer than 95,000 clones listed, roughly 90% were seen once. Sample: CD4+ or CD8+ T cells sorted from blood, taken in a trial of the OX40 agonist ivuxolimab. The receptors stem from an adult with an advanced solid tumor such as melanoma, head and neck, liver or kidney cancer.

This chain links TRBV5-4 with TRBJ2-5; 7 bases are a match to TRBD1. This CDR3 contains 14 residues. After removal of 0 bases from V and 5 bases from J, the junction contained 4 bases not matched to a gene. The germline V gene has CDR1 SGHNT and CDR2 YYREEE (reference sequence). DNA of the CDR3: TGTGCCAGCAGCTTGGTGACAGGGAAGGAGACCCAGTACTTC. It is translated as CASSLVTGKETQYF.

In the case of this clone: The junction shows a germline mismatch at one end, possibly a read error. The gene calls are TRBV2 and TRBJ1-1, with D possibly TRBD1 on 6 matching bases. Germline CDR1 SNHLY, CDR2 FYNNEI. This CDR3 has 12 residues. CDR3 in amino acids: CASSDLTGKLVF. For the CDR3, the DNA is TGTGCCAGCAGTGACTTAACAGGGAAGCTGGTCTTT.

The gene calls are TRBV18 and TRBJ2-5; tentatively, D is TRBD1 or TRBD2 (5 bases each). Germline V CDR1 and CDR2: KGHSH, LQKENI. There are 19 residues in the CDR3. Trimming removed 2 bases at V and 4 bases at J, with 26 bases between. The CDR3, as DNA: TGTGCCAGCTCACCATGGCCGAGGGGTCTATTTCCAAGTCGAGAGACCCAGTACTTC. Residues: CASSPWPRGLFPSRETQYF.

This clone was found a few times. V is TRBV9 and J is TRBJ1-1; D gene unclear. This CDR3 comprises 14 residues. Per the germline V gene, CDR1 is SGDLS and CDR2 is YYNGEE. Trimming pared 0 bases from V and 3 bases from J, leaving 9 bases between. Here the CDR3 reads CASSVEPYDTEAFF. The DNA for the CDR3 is TGTGCCAGCAGCGTAGAACCTTATGACACTGAAGCTTTCTTT. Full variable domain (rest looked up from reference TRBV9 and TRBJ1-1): DSGVTQTPKHLITATGQRVTLRCSPRSGDLSVYWYQQSLDQGLQFLIQYYNGEERAKGNILERFSAQQFPDLHSELNLSSLELGDSALYFCASSVEPYDTEAFFGQGTRLTVV.

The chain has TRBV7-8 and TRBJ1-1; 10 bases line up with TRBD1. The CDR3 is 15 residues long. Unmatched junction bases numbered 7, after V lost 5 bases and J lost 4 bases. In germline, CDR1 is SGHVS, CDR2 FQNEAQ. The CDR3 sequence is CASSVTGGAGTEAFF. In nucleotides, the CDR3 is TGTGCCAGCAGCGTGACAGGGGGCGCGGGCACTGAAGCTTTCTTT.

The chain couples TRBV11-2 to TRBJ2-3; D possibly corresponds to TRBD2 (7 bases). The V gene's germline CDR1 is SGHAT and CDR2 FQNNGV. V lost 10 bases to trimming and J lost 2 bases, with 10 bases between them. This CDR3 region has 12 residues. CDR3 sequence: CATAGATDTQYF. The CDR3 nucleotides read TGTGCCACCGCGGGGGCCACAGATACGCAGTATTTT.

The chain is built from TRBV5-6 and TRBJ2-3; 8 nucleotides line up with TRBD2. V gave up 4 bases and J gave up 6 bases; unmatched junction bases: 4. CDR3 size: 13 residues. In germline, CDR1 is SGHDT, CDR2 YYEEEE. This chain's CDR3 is CASSATSADTQYF. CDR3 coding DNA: TGTGCCAGCAGCGCGACTAGCGCCGATACGCAGTATTTT.

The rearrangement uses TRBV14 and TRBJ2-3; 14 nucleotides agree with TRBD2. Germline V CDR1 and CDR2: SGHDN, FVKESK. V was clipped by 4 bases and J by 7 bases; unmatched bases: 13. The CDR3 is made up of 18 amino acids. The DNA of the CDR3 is TGTGCCAGCAGCCTGACTAGCGGGAGGGCCTCCCATCTGAATACGCAGTATTTT. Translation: CASSLTSGRASHLNTQYF.

The CDR3 loop reads CASSLSGANSGNTIYF. In DNA form, the CDR3 reads TGTGCCAGCAGTTTATCAGGGGCCAACTCTGGAAACACCATATATTTT. The chain combines TRBV28 with TRBJ1-3; D possibly corresponds to TRBD1 (6 bases). The germline V and J ends were trimmed by 1 base and 0 bases, with 10 bases remaining between them. The CDR3 sequence is 16 residues long. Germline loops: CDR1 MDHEN, CDR2 SYDVKM.

Written as DNA, the CDR3 is TGTGCCAGCAGTTTCAGCGATACGCAGTATTTT. Protein: CASSFSDTQYF. The rearrangement uses TRBV27 and TRBJ2-3; no firm D call. From germline, CDR1 is MNHEY and CDR2 SMNVEV (reference sequence). This CDR3 has 11 amino acids. V dropped 3 bases and J dropped 6 bases, with 4 bases sitting between them.

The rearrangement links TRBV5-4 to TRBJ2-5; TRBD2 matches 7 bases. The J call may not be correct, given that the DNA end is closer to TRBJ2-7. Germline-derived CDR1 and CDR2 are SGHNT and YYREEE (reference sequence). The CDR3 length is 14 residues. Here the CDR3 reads CASSLGGGHHEQYF. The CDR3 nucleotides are TGTGCCAGCAGCTTGGGGGGAGGGCATCACGAGCAGTACTTC.

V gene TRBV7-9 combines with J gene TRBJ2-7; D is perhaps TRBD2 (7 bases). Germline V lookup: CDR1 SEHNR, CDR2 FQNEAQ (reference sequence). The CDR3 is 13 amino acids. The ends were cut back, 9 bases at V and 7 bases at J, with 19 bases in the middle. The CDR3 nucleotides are TGTGCCAGTAGTACCCGGGGGGCGCGAGAGCAGTACTTC. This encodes CASSTRGAREQYF.

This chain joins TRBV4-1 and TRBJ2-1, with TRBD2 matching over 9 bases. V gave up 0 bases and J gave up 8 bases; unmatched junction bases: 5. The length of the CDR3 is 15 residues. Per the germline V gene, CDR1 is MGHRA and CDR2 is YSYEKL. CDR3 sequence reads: CASSQEGRGGHEQFF. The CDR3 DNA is TGCGCCAGCAGCCAAGAGGGGCGGGGGGGGCATGAGCAGTTCTTC.

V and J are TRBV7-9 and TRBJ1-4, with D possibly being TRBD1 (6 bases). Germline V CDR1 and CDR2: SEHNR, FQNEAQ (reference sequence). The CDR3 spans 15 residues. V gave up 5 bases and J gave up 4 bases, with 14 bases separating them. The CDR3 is CASSGTRDINEKLFF. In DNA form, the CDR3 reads TGTGCCAGCAGCGGAACCCGGGACATTAATGAAAAACTGTTTTTT.

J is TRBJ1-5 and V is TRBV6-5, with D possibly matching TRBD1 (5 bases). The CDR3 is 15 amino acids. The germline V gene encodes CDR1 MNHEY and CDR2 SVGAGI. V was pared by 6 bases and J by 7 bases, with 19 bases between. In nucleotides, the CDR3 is TGTGCCAGCAGCCTAATGGGGGTTGGCGTGCAGCCCCAGCATTTT. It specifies CASSLMGVGVQPQHF.

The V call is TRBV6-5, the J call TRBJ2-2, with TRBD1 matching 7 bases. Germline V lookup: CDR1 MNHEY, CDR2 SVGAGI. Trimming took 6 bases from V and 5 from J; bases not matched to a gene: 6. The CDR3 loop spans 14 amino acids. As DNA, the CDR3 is TGTGCCAGCAGCCCTAACAGGGGAACCGGGGAGCTGTTTTTT. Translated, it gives CASSPNRGTGELFF.

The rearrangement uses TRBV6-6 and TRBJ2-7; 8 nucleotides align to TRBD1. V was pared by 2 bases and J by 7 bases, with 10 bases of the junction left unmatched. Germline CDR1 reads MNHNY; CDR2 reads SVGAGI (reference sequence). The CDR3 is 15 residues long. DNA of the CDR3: TGTGCCAGCAGTTACAAGACAGGGGCGATGGAAGAGCAGTACTTC. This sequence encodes CASSYKTGAMEEQYF.

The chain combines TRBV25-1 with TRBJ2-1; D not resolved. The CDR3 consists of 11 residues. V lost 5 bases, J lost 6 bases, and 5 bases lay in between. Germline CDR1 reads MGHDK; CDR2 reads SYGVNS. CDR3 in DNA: TGTGCCAGCAGTCATCTCAATGAGCAGTTCTTC. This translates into CASSHLNEQFF.

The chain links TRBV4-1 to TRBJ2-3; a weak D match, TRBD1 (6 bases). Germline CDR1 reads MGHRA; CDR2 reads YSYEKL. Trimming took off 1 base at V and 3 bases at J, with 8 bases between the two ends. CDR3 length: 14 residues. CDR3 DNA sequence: TGCGCCAGCAGCCAAGCCAGGGGAACAGATACGCAGTATTTT. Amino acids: CASSQARGTDTQYF.

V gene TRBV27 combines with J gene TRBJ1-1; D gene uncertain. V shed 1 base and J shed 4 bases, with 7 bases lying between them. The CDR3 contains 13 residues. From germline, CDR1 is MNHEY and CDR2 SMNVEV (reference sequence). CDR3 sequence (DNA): TGTGCCAGCAGTTTATACCCAAGCACTGAAGCTTTCTTT. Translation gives CASSLYPSTEAFF.

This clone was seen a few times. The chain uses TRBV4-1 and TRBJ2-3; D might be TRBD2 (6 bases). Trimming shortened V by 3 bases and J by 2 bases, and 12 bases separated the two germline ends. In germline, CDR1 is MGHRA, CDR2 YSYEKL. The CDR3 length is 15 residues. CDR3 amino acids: CASSHLLAATDTQYF. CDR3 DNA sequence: TGCGCCAGCAGCCATCTACTAGCAGCCACAGATACGCAGTATTTT.

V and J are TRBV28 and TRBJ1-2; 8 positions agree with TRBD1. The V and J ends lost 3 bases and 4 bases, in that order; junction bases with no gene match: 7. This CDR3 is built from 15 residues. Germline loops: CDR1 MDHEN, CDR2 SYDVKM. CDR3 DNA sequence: TGTGCCAGCAGTTTTGATTCAGGGGGCGCCTATGGCTACACCTTC. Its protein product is CASSFDSGGAYGYTF.